A selection of T cell receptor beta chains follows, all from one sample in a study of cytomegalovirus exposure and HLA in healthy donors. Sequenced by immunoSEQ multiplex PCR; TCRdb stores in-frame clones only, minus some. The data contain approximately 140,000 clones, around three quarters of them seen just once; the ten biggest clones take up about 3%. The sequenced sample was PBMCs. Every receptor here comes from a woman in her sixties or seventies in good health and CMV-seropositive. Both conserved end residues are part of each CDR3. The D gene is left open where the match is weak. A clone size is listed for some rows: how often the clone was seen (once, few, many), or a class if it is expanded.

j_call clone_size v_call d_call cdr3_aa cdr3_nt
TRBJ2-7 - TRBV9 - CASSAEDYHLEQYF TGTGCCAGCAGCGCCGAAGACTACCACCTCGAGCAGTACTTC
TRBJ1-3 - TRBV4-1 TRBD1 CASSLSPGTGSGNTIYF TGCGCCAGCAGCCTATCCCCGGGGACAGGGTCTGGAAACACCATATATTTT
TRBJ1-1 - TRBV11-3 - CASSQGRRDTEAFF TGTGCCAGCAGCCAGGGACGGAGGGACACTGAAGCTTTCTTT
TRBJ1-2 few TRBV19 - CASNLQGSSRYTF TGTGCCAGTAACCTACAGGGTTCAAGCCGCTACACCTTC
TRBJ1-1 - TRBV7-2 TRBD1 CASSSQGATEAFF TGTGCCAGCAGCTCTCAGGGGGCCACTGAAGCTTTCTTT
TRBJ1-2 - TRBV9 - CASMDGQDYGYTF TGTGCCAGCATGGATGGGCAGGACTATGGCTACACCTTC
TRBJ2-7 - TRBV28 - CASLSSSYEQYF TGTGCCAGCCTGTCGAGCTCCTACGAGCAGTACTTC
TRBJ2-1 - TRBV7-2 TRBD2 CASSNPGAGREFF TGTGCCAGCAGCAACCCCGGGGCTGGGAGGGAGTTCTTC
TRBJ1-5 - TRBV6-5 TRBD1 CASSYSNRGPNQPQHF TGTGCCAGCAGTTACTCGAACAGGGGACCCAATCAGCCCCAGCATTTT
TRBJ2-7 - TRBV6-1 - CASSEASRLEQYF TGTGCCAGCAGTGAAGCCTCGAGGCTTGAGCAGTACTTC
TRBJ2-1 - TRBV6-6 - CASTIPQGHEQFF TGTGCCAGTACTATACCCCAGGGTCATGAGCAGTTCTTC
TRBJ2-7 - TRBV2 TRBD1 CASYGTGTYEQYF TGTGCCAGCTACGGGACAGGGACCTACGAGCAGTACTTC
TRBJ1-2 - TRBV7-8 - CASSWDTSGRGYTF TGTGCCAGCAGCTGGGACACCTCCGGGCGAGGCTACACCTTC
TRBJ1-2 - TRBV6-5 - CASSYTKWGRRGYTF TGTGCCAGCAGTTACACCAAGTGGGGGCGAAGGGGCTACACCTTC
TRBJ1-1 - TRBV2 - CASSPITPEAFF TGTGCCAGCAGTCCTATCACGCCTGAAGCTTTCTTT
TRBJ1-6 - TRBV6-1 - CASSVGGRGSPLHF TGTGCCAGCAGTGTGGGGGGAAGAGGGTCACCCCTCCACTTT
TRBJ1-1 - TRBV5-4 TRBD1 CASRQGKGEAFF TGTGCCAGCAGACAGGGGAAAGGTGAAGCTTTCTTT
TRBJ2-5 - TRBV7-3 TRBD2 CASSAGLAAGRETQYF TGTGCCAGCAGCGCCGGACTAGCGGCGGGGAGAGAGACCCAGTACTTC
TRBJ1-1 - TRBV19 - CAVIRSMNTEAFF TGTGCCGTGATACGGTCAATGAACACTGAAGCTTTCTTT
TRBJ1-1 - TRBV5-4 - CASSPPGTEAFF TGTGCCAGCAGTCCCCCGGGCACTGAAGCTTTCTTT
TRBJ2-7 - TRBV9 TRBD1 CASSVAGTGDSYEQYF TGTGCCAGCAGCGTAGCTGGGACAGGGGACTCCTACGAGCAGTACTTC
TRBJ1-6 once TRBV18 - CASSSGVFSPLHF TGTGCCAGCTCCTCCGGGGTTTTTTCACCCCTCCACTTT
TRBJ2-5 - TRBV5-4 - CASSRPVGGGRETQYF TGTGCCAGCAGCCGACCGGTGGGGGGAGGACGAGAGACCCAGTACTTC
TRBJ1-1 - TRBV19 - CASSMGQLNTEAFF TGTGCCAGTAGTATGGGGCAATTGAACACTGAAGCTTTCTTT
TRBJ2-3 - TRBV18 TRBD1 CASSPSQGVVDTQYF TGTGCCAGCTCACCATCGCAGGGGGTAGTAGATACGCAGTATTTT
TRBJ1-2 - TRBV5-4 - CASSLMGAAVGYTF TGTGCCAGCAGCTTGATGGGGGCGGCGGTTGGCTACACCTTC
TRBJ2-3 - TRBV11-2 TRBD2 CASSFPFHGGDTDTQYF TGTGCCAGCAGCTTTCCTTTCCACGGGGGGGACACAGATACGCAGTATTTT
TRBJ2-5 - TRBV7-8 TRBD1 CASSFNRGETQYF TGTGCCAGCAGTTTCAACAGGGGGGAGACCCAGTACTTC
TRBJ1-1 - TRBV10-3 - CAISESEGDTEAFF TGTGCCATCAGTGAGTCGGAGGGAGATACTGAAGCTTTCTTT
TRBJ1-1 - TRBV27 - CASSSQGNTEAFF TGTGCCAGCAGTTCACAGGGGAACACTGAAGCTTTCTTT
TRBJ1-1 - TRBV18 - CASSPARMNTEAFF TGTGCCAGCTCACCGGCGAGGATGAACACTGAAGCTTTCTTT
TRBJ2-3 - TRBV7-2 - CASSSARSTDTQYF TGTGCCAGCAGCTCAGCGAGGAGCACAGATACGCAGTATTTT
TRBJ2-7 - TRBV6-5 - CASSSGGQPYEQYF TGTGCCAGCAGTTCCGGGGGACAGCCCTACGAGCAGTACTTC
TRBJ2-3 - TRBV7-9 - CASSRSGASTDTQYF TGTGCCAGCAGCCGATCGGGAGCTAGCACAGATACGCAGTATTTT
TRBJ1-1 - TRBV7-9 - CASSSGVATEAFF TGTGCCAGCAGCTCAGGGGTGGCCACTGAAGCTTTCTTT
TRBJ1-1 - TRBV5-1 TRBD1 CASGDRGQGTEAFF TGCGCCAGCGGAGACAGGGGGCAGGGGACTGAAGCTTTCTTT